Presented here are 15 T cell receptor beta chains from one specimen sequenced in a study of spatial heterogeneity in lung cancer. TCRdb processed the 5' RACE reads anew with MiXCR; each CDR3 protein has one entry. The data show 85,000 to 100,000 distinct CDR3 sequences, roughly 21% seen once. The time point: blood at routine non-recurrence follow-up after resection. The sequenced sample was PBMCs, obtained at follow-up. These receptors were taken from a male donor with early-stage non-small cell lung cancer.

This sequence joins TRBV7-2 and TRBJ2-3, with 8 bases that match TRBD2. The germline V gene has CDR1 SGHTA and CDR2 FQGNSA. The CDR3 loop spans 15 amino acids. The V and J ends lost 3 bases and 6 bases, in that order; junction bases with no gene match: 8. CDR3 sequence: CASSLGRGGLDTQYF. The CDR3 DNA sequence: TGTGCCAGCAGCTTGGGCCGGGGGGGCCTCGATACGCAGTATTTT.

V usage is TRBV4-3 and J usage is TRBJ2-2; 8 bases map to TRBD1. The J segment lost 6 bases and the V segment lost 2 bases, leaving 11 bases of the junction unmatched. This CDR3 has 17 amino acids. Germline V gene lookup returns CDR1 LGHNA and CDR2 YSLEER. The CDR3, as DNA: TGCGCCAGCAGCCAACCTACAGACAGGGGCCGCCCCGGGGAGCTGTTTTTT. Residues: CASSQPTDRGRPGELFF.

The chain employs TRBV7-2 and TRBJ1-2; D not resolved. Germline CDR1 is SGHTA and CDR2 is FQGNSA. This CDR3 is built from 15 residues. The V end was cut by 1 base, the J end by 2 bases, with 11 bases between. The chain's CDR3 is CASSLVRDTNYGYTF. The CDR3 DNA is TGTGCCAGCAGCTTAGTCAGAGATACGAACTATGGCTACACCTTC.

This clonotype was seen only a few times. This chain joins TRBV30 and TRBJ1-5; tentatively, D is TRBD1 (5 bases). This CDR3 is 15 amino acids long. Trimming shortened V by 5 bases and J by 2 bases, and 16 bases separated the two germline ends. In germline, CDR1 is GTSNPN, CDR2 SVGIG (reference sequence). Here the CDR3 reads CAWREGNNGNQPQHF. The CDR3 DNA reads as TGTGCCTGGCGGGAGGGGAACAATGGCAATCAGCCCCAGCATTTT.

This sequence joins TRBV25-1 and TRBJ2-5; TRBD2 matches 7 bases. This CDR3 has 16 residues. Germline loops: CDR1 MGHDK, CDR2 SYGVNS. Germline trimming cut 2 bases from V and 1 base from J; bases unmatched to any gene: 7. CDR3 coding DNA: TGTGCCAGCAGTGAAAGGGGCGGGGGAACCCAAGAGACCCAGTACTTC. This codes for CASSERGGGTQETQYF.

This clonotype was observed a handful of times. The rearrangement links TRBV7-9 to TRBJ2-1; 9 nucleotides align to TRBD1. V shed 1 base, J shed 8 bases, and the junction held 12 bases outside the gene matches. Germline-derived CDR1 and CDR2 are SEHNR and FQNEAQ (reference sequence). This CDR3 is built from 17 residues. The CDR3 sequence: CASSLGVGTGSVDEQFF. DNA of the CDR3: TGTGCCAGCAGCTTAGGTGTGGGGACAGGGAGTGTCGATGAGCAGTTCTTC.

There are a few counts of this clonotype. The chain uses TRBV4-2 and TRBJ1-6; perhaps TRBD1 as D (5 bases). The CDR3 contains 14 residues. CDR1 and CDR2 from the germline V gene are LGHNA and YNFKEQ. V was cut by 4 bases and J by 7 bases, with 11 bases left in between. CDR3 DNA: TGTGCCAGCAGCCTAGGCAGGGACAATTCACCCCTCCACTTT. Protein product: CASSLGRDNSPLHF.

This clonotype was observed a few times. The J gene is TRBJ2-6, the V gene TRBV9; 7 bases are shared with TRBD2. The CDR3 runs to 16 residues. CDR1 and CDR2 from the germline V gene are SGDLS and YYNGEE. The J segment lost 2 bases and the V segment lost 0 bases, leaving 2 bases of the junction unmatched. The CDR3 is CASSVAGGAGANVLTF. CDR3 nucleotide sequence: TGTGCCAGCAGCGTAGCTGGGGGGGCTGGGGCCAACGTCCTGACTTTC.

This clonotype has more than one count but fewer than ten. The chain employs TRBV20-1 and TRBJ2-7; no clear D gene. This CDR3 spans 12 amino acids. Germline lookup yields CDR1 DFQATT and CDR2 SNEGSKA (reference sequence). V lost 3 bases to trimming and J lost 4 bases, with 10 bases between them. This CDR3 is CSARGLGYEQYV. In DNA, the CDR3 is TGCAGTGCTAGGGGGTTAGGTTACGAGCAGTACGTC.

The V call is TRBV19, the J call TRBJ2-5, with a tentative D call TRBD2 (5 bases). Germline V gene lookup returns CDR1 LNHDA and CDR2 SQIVND (reference sequence). V was pared by 3 bases and J by 7 bases, with 12 bases between. This CDR3 spans 13 amino acids. DNA of the CDR3: TGTGCCAGTAGTATCGACGGAGGCGGGACCCAGTACTTC. Encoded protein: CASSIDGGGTQYF.

This clonotype was recorded a few times. This chain joins TRBV24-1 and TRBJ1-2; D gene uncertain. The V and J ends lost 5 bases and 5 bases respectively, with 5 bases between them. The germline CDR1 and CDR2 sequences are KGHDR and SFDVKD. The length of the CDR3 is 11 residues. The CDR3 sequence is CATSAAYGYTF. The CDR3 nucleotides read TGTGCCACCAGTGCTGCGTATGGCTACACCTTC.

The chain recombines TRBV5-4 with TRBJ2-5; perhaps D is TRBD1 or TRBD2 (5 bases each). The germline gives CDR1 SGHNT, CDR2 YYREEE (reference sequence). This CDR3 comprises 16 residues. The germline V and J ends were trimmed by 4 bases and 5 bases, with 21 bases remaining between them. The CDR3 DNA follows: TGTGCCAGCAGCGGGACGAGTAGCGTTGCCTCGGAGACCCAGTACTTC. It yields the protein CASSGTSSVASETQYF.

This clonotype was found many times. The chain combines TRBV12-3 or TRBV12-4 with TRBJ1-2; no reliable D call. V was clipped by 1 base and J by 1 base, with 1 base between them. The CDR3 has 12 residues. The CDR3 DNA is TGTGCCAGCAGTTTAGATAACTATGGCTACACCTTC. This sequence encodes CASSLDNYGYTF.

This clonotype was counted only a few times. V is TRBV24-1 and J is TRBJ2-3; D not certain. Germline CDR1 and CDR2: KGHDR and SFDVKD. The CDR3 totals 13 residues. V was shortened by 3 bases and J by 5 bases, with 8 bases between the two germline ends. CDR3 region: CATSDPSQDTQYF. The CDR3 nucleotides read TGTGCCACCAGTGATCCCTCGCAAGATACGCAGTATTTT.

J is TRBJ2-1 and V is TRBV24-1, with unresolved D. The CDR3 extends over 15 amino acids. V gave up 1 base and J gave up 5 bases, with 11 bases separating them. The germline V gene has CDR1 KGHDR and CDR2 SFDVKD. CDR3 sequence: CATSDLRNSHNEQFF. The DNA of the CDR3 is TGTGCCACCAGTGATTTACGGAACAGCCACAATGAGCAGTTCTTC.